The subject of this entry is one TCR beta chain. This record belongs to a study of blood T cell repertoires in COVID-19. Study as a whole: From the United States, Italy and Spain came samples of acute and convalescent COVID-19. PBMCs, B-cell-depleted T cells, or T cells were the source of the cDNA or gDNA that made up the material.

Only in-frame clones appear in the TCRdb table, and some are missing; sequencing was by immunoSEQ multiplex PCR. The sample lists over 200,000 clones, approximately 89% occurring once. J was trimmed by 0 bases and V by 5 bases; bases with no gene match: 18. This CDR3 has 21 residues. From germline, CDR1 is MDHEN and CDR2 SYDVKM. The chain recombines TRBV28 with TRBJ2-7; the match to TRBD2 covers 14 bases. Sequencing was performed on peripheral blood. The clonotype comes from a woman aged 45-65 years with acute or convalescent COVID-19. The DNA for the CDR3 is TGTGCCAGCAGTCTCCCGGGACTAGCGGGAGTTTCCGACCCCCCCTCCTACGAGCAGTACTTC. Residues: CASSLPGLAGVSDPPSYEQYF.